These 21 T cell receptor beta chains originate from one sample sequenced in a study of tumor-infiltrating lymphocytes in localized non-small cell lung cancer. Sequenced by immunoSEQ multiplex PCR; TCRdb stores in-frame clones only, minus some. The sample has 9,900 or so clones; around 76% are singletons. Sequencing was done on a sample of uninvolved lung tissue not adjacent to the tumor. Receptor source: a human donor with non-small cell lung cancer.

The chain recombines TRBV28 with TRBJ1-1; no clear D gene. This CDR3 has 13 amino acids. Germline CDR1 is MDHEN and CDR2 is SYDVKM. Between the trimmed V and J ends, which lost 5 bases and 6 bases, there was a span of 13 bases. CDR3 bases: TGTGCCAGCAGTAACAATCCAAGGTCTGAAGCTTTCTTT. This translates into CASSNNPRSEAFF.

The chain couples TRBV29-1 to TRBJ2-7; D may match TRBD1 or TRBD2 (5 bases each). CDR3 length: 13 amino acids. The germline V gene encodes CDR1 SQVTM and CDR2 ANQGSEA. Trimming removed 4 bases at V and 6 bases at J, with 16 bases between. The CDR3 here is CSVVPGDPSEQYF. The CDR3 DNA sequence: TGCAGCGTTGTGCCCGGGGACCCGTCCGAGCAGTACTTC.

This clone is medium-sized. V is TRBV13 and J is TRBJ2-7; TRBD2 agrees at 7 bases. Germline V gives CDR1 PRHDT, CDR2 FYEKMQ (reference sequence). CDR3 length: 15 amino acids. Unmatched junction bases numbered 9, after V lost 3 bases and J lost 4 bases. CDR3: CASSFRSGKKYEQYF. The CDR3 region has the DNA TGTGCCAGCAGCTTTAGAAGCGGGAAGAAATACGAGCAGTACTTC.

V usage is TRBV27 and J usage is TRBJ1-1; possible D gene TRBD1, 6 bases. The CDR3 contains 17 residues. V was trimmed by 6 bases and J by 2 bases, leaving 22 bases between them. Germline V gene sequence: CDR1 MNHEY, CDR2 SMNVEV (reference sequence). CDR3 loop: CASRVGWGGVGNTEAFF. CDR3 coding DNA: TGTGCCAGCAGGGTAGGGTGGGGGGGCGTGGGAAACACTGAAGCTTTCTTT.

This chain uses TRBV4-2 with TRBJ2-3; D is tentatively TRBD1 or TRBD2 (5 bases each). Trimming took 1 base from V and 2 from J, leaving 16 bases between them. Looked up from germline, CDR1 is LGHNA and CDR2 is YNFKEQ. The CDR3 loop spans 17 amino acids. This CDR3 is CASSQVGAGTYTDTQYF. For the CDR3, the DNA is TGTGCCAGCAGCCAAGTAGGTGCCGGGACGTACACAGATACGCAGTATTTT.

V gene TRBV5-6 combines with J gene TRBJ1-1; no clear D gene. V lost 3 bases and J lost 4, with 16 bases in between. The CDR3 contains 15 residues. Germline loops: CDR1 SGHDT, CDR2 YYEEEE. The chain's CDR3 is CASSYRTERVTEAFF. The DNA for the CDR3 is TGTGCCAGCAGCTATCGGACGGAGCGTGTCACTGAAGCTTTCTTT.

The rearrangement uses TRBV5-1 and TRBJ1-2; possibly TRBD1 for D (6 bases). Trimming removed 0 bases from V and 4 bases from J, with 13 bases in between. CDR3 length: 15 amino acids. CDR1 is SGHRS and CDR2 is YFSETQ in the germline V gene. The DNA for the CDR3 is TGCGCCAGCAGCTTGGAGGGGGTTCCTAGCTATGGCTACACCTTC. Translated: CASSLEGVPSYGYTF.

By share, this clone counts as medium-sized. The chain combines TRBV14 with TRBJ2-1, with TRBD2 matching over 10 bases. Germline CDR1 and CDR2: SGHDN and FVKESK. V was clipped by 4 bases and J by 6 bases; unmatched bases: 12. This CDR3 is built from 17 residues. The DNA of the CDR3 is TGTGCCAGCAGCCTGAGAAGAACTAGCGGGATGCTCAATGAGCAGTTCTTC. This sequence encodes CASSLRRTSGMLNEQFF.

The chain has TRBV5-4 and TRBJ2-3; D gene unclear. Germline CDR1 SGHNT, CDR2 YYREEE (reference sequence). This CDR3 spans 14 amino acids. Trimming cost V 3 bases and J 7 bases, with 15 bases left between them. CDR3 sequence (DNA): TGTGCCAGCAGCTCCATAGAACTAAGGAATACGCAGTATTTT. Translated: CASSSIELRNTQYF.

The rearrangement links TRBV2 to TRBJ2-7; TRBD2 is a possible D gene (6 bases). CDR3 length equals 17 residues. Trimming removed 5 bases from V and 4 bases from J, with 24 bases in between. Germline V lookup: CDR1 SNHLY, CDR2 FYNNEI. The CDR3 here is CASSSEGLWADNYEQYF. The DNA of the CDR3 is TGTGCCAGCAGTAGCGAGGGACTCTGGGCAGATAATTACGAGCAGTACTTC.

V usage is TRBV29-1 and J usage is TRBJ2-7, with D maybe TRBD1 (6 bases). The V gene's germline CDR1 is SQVTM and CDR2 ANQGSEA. The V gene lost 7 bases and the J gene lost 0 bases, with 10 bases spanning the gap. CDR3 length equals 12 residues. The CDR3 reads CSEQDSSYEQYF. Written as DNA, the CDR3 is TGCAGCGAGCAGGACAGCTCCTACGAGCAGTACTTC.

This chain joins TRBV27 and TRBJ2-6, with D hard to call. The CDR3 has 16 residues. Trimming took 5 bases from V and 0 from J, leaving 11 bases between them. The germline V gene encodes CDR1 MNHEY and CDR2 SMNVEV (reference sequence). The CDR3 reads CASSPSDFSGANVLTF. The CDR3 bases are TGTGCCAGCAGTCCCTCGGATTTCTCTGGGGCCAACGTCCTGACTTTC.

This clone has a handful of counts. The V call is TRBV14, the J call TRBJ2-1, with 10 positions matching TRBD2. Unmatched junction bases numbered 8, after V lost 0 bases and J lost 6 bases. The germline CDR1 and CDR2 sequences are SGHDN and FVKESK. CDR3 length equals 17 residues. DNA of the CDR3: TGTGCCAGCAGCCAAGATAAGAGCGGGAGGGCACTCAATGAGCAGTTCTTC. Translating it yields CASSQDKSGRALNEQFF.

This chain uses TRBV7-9 with TRBJ2-5; D possibly corresponds to TRBD1 (6 bases). Between the trimmed V and J ends, which lost 8 bases and 2 bases, there was a span of 15 bases. Germline assignment: CDR1 SEHNR and CDR2 FQNEAQ (reference sequence). The CDR3 is made up of 14 amino acids. DNA of the CDR3: TGTGCCAGCGTCCCACCGACAGGACAAGAGACCCAGTACTTC. Translating gives CASVPPTGQETQYF.

The rearrangement uses TRBV27 and TRBJ1-1; 10 bases map to TRBD1. Germline CDR1 MNHEY, CDR2 SMNVEV (reference sequence). This CDR3 has 16 residues. V was pared by 6 bases and J by 1 base, with 8 bases of the junction left unmatched. In DNA, the CDR3 is TGTGCCAGCAGCGACCCCGGGACAGGGGCGAACACTGAAGCTTTCTTT. It translates to CASSDPGTGANTEAFF.

The rearrangement joins TRBV4-1 to TRBJ1-4; no clear D gene. This CDR3 has 15 amino acids. Looked up from germline, CDR1 is MGHRA and CDR2 is YSYEKL. V lost 0 bases and J lost 4, with 9 bases in between. The CDR3 DNA reads TGCGCCAGCAGCCAAGAAGGCAGCCGTAATGAAAAACTGTTTTTT. It specifies CASSQEGSRNEKLFF.

A few counts support this clone. V gene TRBV11-2 combines with J gene TRBJ2-3; the D gene could be TRBD1 or TRBD2 (6 bases each). Trimming left V 6 bases short and J 1 base short, with 11 bases between. Germline V CDR1 and CDR2: SGHAT, FQNNGV. The CDR3 has 14 amino acids. CDR3 region: CASRPGGGTDTQYF. The CDR3 DNA sequence: TGTGCCAGCAGGCCCGGGGGCGGCACAGATACGCAGTATTTT.

The chain carries TRBV19 and TRBJ1-2; 7 positions match TRBD1. The CDR3 loop spans 14 amino acids. J was trimmed by 6 bases and V by 5 bases; bases with no gene match: 9. Germline CDR1 and CDR2: LNHDA and SQIVND (reference sequence). The CDR3 loop is CASSEGQRGNGYTF. In nucleotides, the CDR3 is TGTGCCAGTAGTGAGGGACAGAGGGGTAATGGCTACACCTTC. Using reference TRBV19 and TRBJ1-2 for the parts outside the CDR3, the full variable domain is DGGITQSPKYLFRKEGQNVTLSCEQNLNHDAMYWYRQDPGQGLRLIYYSQIVNDFQKGDIAEGYSVSREKKESFPLTVTSAQKNPTAFYLCASSEGQRGNGYTFGSGTRLTVV.

There are a few counts of this clone. The CDR3 region has the DNA TGCGCCAGCAGCTCTTTGACTGAAGCTTTCTTT. Translation: CASSSLTEAFF. The chain carries TRBV5-1 and TRBJ1-1; D not resolved. The CDR3 contains 11 residues. The V and J ends lost 3 bases and 5 bases respectively, with 5 bases between them. Germline V gene lookup returns CDR1 SGHRS and CDR2 YFSETQ.

The genes are TRBV5-6 and TRBJ2-7; weak D call: TRBD1 (6 bases). V was shortened by 0 bases and J by 2 bases, with 12 bases between the two germline ends. Germline lookup yields CDR1 SGHDT and CDR2 YYEEEE. The CDR3 totals 15 residues. This CDR3 reads CASSLVTGTPYEQYF. The CDR3 DNA reads TGTGCCAGCAGCTTGGTCACAGGGACCCCCTACGAGCAGTACTTC.

The rearrangement joins TRBV2 to TRBJ1-2; D is undetermined. This CDR3 is 11 amino acids long. V was trimmed by 6 bases and J by 9 bases, leaving 11 bases between them. CDR1 and CDR2 from the germline V gene are SNHLY and FYNNEI. The CDR3 protein is CASRPGGRYTF. In DNA, the CDR3 is TGTGCCAGCAGGCCCGGTGGTCGCTACACCTTC. Based on the CDR3 plus reference TRBV2 and TRBJ1-2, the full variable domain is EPEVTQTPSHQVTQMGQEVILRCVPISNHLYFYWYRQILGQKVEFLVSFYNNEISEKSEIFDDQFSVERPDGSNFTLKIRSTKLEDSAMYFCASRPGGRYTFGSGTRLTVV.